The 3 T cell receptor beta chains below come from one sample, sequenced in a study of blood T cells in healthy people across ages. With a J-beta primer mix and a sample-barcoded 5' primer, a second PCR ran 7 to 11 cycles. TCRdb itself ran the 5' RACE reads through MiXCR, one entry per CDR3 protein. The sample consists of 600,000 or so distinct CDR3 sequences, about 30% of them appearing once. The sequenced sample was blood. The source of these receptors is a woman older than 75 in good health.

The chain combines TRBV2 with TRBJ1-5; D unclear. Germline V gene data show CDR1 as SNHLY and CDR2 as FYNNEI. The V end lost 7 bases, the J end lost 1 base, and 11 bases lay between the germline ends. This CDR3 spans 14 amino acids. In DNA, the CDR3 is TGTGCCAGCAATTCCGCCAGGAGCAATCAGCCCCAGCATTTT. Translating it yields CASNSARSNQPQHF.

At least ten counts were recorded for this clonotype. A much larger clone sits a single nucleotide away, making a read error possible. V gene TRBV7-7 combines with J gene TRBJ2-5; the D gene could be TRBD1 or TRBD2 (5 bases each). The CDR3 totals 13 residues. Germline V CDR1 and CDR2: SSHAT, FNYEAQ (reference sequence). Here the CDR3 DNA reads TGTGCTAGCAGCTTAGAACGGGGCGGTGAGCAGTACTTC. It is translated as CASSLERGGEQYF.

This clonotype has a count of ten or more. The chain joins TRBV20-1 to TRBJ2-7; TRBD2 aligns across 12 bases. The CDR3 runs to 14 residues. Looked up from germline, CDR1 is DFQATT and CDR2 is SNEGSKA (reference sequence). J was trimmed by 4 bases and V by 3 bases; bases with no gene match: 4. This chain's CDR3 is CSARPGTSGYEQYF. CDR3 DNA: TGCAGTGCTAGGCCCGGGACTAGCGGGTACGAGCAGTACTTC.